This passage covers 9 T cell receptor beta chains from one sample sequenced in a study of blood T cell repertoires in COVID-19. Generated by immunoSEQ multiplex PCR, the TCRdb table keeps only in-frame clones and is missing some. The repertoire holds under 60,000 clones, with about 88% as singletons. What was sequenced was peripheral blood. The receptors come from a man between 60 and 70 years old with acute or convalescent COVID-19.

The chain couples TRBV19 to TRBJ2-3, with TRBD2 as a possible D gene (6 bases). Trimming cost V 4 bases and J 5 bases, with 16 bases left between them. The CDR3 has 15 amino acids. CDR1 and CDR2 from the germline V gene are LNHDA and SQIVND (reference sequence). The CDR3 loop is CASSTPGATGDTQYF. The CDR3 DNA sequence: TGTGCCAGTAGTACCCCGGGAGCGACGGGAGATACGCAGTATTTT.

This chain links TRBV2 with TRBJ1-5, with 8 bases aligning to TRBD1. This CDR3 spans 14 amino acids. Germline-derived CDR1 and CDR2 are SNHLY and FYNNEI. V shed 6 bases and J 7 bases; nucleotides not matched to a gene: 8. CDR3 residues: CASRTTGGSQPQHF. The CDR3 DNA sequence: TGTGCCAGCAGGACTACAGGGGGGTCACAGCCCCAGCATTTT.

The CDR3 loop is CASIQQGSEAFF. CDR3 coding DNA: TGTGCCAGCATTCAGCAGGGGAGCGAAGCTTTCTTT. This rearrangement joins TRBV6-6 to TRBJ1-1; maybe TRBD1 (6 bases). Trimming shortened V by 7 bases and J by 8 bases, and 14 bases separated the two germline ends. The V gene's germline CDR1 is MNHNY and CDR2 SVGAGI (reference sequence). CDR3 length: 12 residues.

This sequence joins TRBV5-1 and TRBJ2-7; tentatively, D is TRBD1 (5 bases). The CDR3 has 15 residues. Per the germline V gene, CDR1 is SGHRS and CDR2 is YFSETQ. Deletions cut 5 bases from V and 2 bases from J, with 17 bases between. The CDR3 sequence is CASRSKGFKAYEQYF. The CDR3 nucleotides read TGCGCCAGCAGGAGCAAGGGGTTCAAGGCCTACGAGCAGTACTTC.

The rearrangement joins TRBV9 to TRBJ1-3; possibly TRBD1 for D (6 bases). The CDR3 sequence is 15 residues long. Germline values: CDR1 SGDLS, CDR2 YYNGEE. V lost 3 bases to trimming and J lost 0 bases, with 10 bases between them. The CDR3 here is CASSAGARSGNTIYF. The CDR3, as DNA: TGTGCCAGCAGCGCAGGGGCCCGCTCTGGAAACACCATATATTTT.

The CDR3 coding sequence is TGCGCCAGCAGCTTGGTAACTCAGGGGGGAGAGACCCAGTACTTC. This codes for CASSLVTQGGETQYF. The chain carries TRBV5-1 and TRBJ2-5, with D possibly being TRBD1 (7 bases). The CDR3 length is 15 residues. In germline, CDR1 is SGHRS, CDR2 YFSETQ. V lost 0 bases and J lost 4, with 13 bases in between.

This chain uses TRBV25-1 with TRBJ2-1; TRBD2 is a possible D gene (5 bases). Germline values: CDR1 MGHDK, CDR2 SYGVNS. Trimming stripped 3 bases from V and 6 bases from J, with 12 bases between. The CDR3 extends over 14 amino acids. The CDR3 region has the DNA TGTGCCAGCAGTGACCCGGGGAGCATCAATGAGCAGTTCTTC. It is translated as CASSDPGSINEQFF.

The chain carries TRBV11-2 and TRBJ1-6; no clear D. The ends were cut back, 4 bases at V and 6 bases at J, with 13 bases in the middle. Germline CDR1 SGHAT, CDR2 FQNNGV. The CDR3 is 15 amino acids. This chain's CDR3 is CASSSLGSGNSPLHF. CDR3 nucleotides: TGTGCCAGCAGCTCCCTAGGTTCGGGTAATTCACCCCTCCACTTT.

A few counts support this clone. J is TRBJ2-3 and V is TRBV9; D might be TRBD2 (6 bases). The V gene's germline CDR1 is SGDLS and CDR2 YYNGEE. The CDR3 contains 15 residues. Trimming pared 0 bases from V and 3 bases from J, leaving 11 bases between. The CDR3 sequence is CASSVGLRGTDTQYF. Here the CDR3 DNA reads TGTGCCAGCAGCGTAGGGCTTCGGGGGACAGATACGCAGTATTTT.